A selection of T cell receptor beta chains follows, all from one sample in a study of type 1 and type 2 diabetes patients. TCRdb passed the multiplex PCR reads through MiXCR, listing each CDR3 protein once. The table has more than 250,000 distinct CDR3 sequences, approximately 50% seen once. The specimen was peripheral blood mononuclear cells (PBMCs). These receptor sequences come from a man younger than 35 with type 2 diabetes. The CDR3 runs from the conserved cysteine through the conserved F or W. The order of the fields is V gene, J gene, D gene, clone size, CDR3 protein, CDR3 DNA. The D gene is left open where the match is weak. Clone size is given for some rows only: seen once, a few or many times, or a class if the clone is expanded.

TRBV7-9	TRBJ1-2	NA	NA	CASSSGSFLINYGYTF	TGTGCCAGCAGCAGCGGGTCCTTCCTGATTAACTATGGCTACACCTTC
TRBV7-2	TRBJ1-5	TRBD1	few	CASTEGTGQPQHF	TGTGCCAGCACCGAGGGGACAGGGCAGCCCCAGCATTTT
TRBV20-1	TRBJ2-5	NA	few	CSARDAMGTQYF	TGCAGTGCTAGAGATGCTATGGGGACCCAGTACTTC
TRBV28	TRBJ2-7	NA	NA	CASSNRDGPYEQYF	TGTGCCAGCAGCAACCGGGACGGACCCTACGAGCAGTACTTC
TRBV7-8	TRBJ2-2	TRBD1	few	CASSSPGRTGSNTGELFF	TGTGCCAGCAGCTCCCCAGGGCGGACAGGGTCGAACACCGGGGAGCTGTTTTTT
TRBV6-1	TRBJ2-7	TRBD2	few	CASSEALTSGSGHEQYF	TGTGCCAGCAGTGAAGCCCTGACTAGCGGGAGTGGGCACGAGCAGTACTTC
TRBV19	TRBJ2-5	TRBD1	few	CASSPNIRDRGRETQYF	TGTGCCAGTAGTCCTAACATCCGGGACAGGGGTCGGGAGACCCAGTACTTC
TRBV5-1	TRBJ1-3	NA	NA	CASSTGWDTIYF	TGCGCCAGCAGCACAGGGTGGGACACCATATATTTT
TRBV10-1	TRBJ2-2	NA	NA	CASSEGGTNTGELFF	TGCGCCAGCAGTGAAGGAGGAACGAACACCGGGGAGCTGTTTTTT
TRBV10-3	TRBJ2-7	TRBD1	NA	CAISESTGGYEQYF	TGTGCCATCAGTGAGTCTACAGGGGGCTACGAGCAGTACTTC
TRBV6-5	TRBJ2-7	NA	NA	CASSYSNNSPGQYF	TGTGCCAGCAGTTACTCGAATAACTCTCCGGGGCAGTACTTC
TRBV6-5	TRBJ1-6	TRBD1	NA	CASRRDRVVAHSPLHF	TGTGCCAGCAGGCGGGACAGGGTTGTTGCCCATTCACCCCTCCACTTT
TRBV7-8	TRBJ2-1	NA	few	CASSLRISYNEQFF	TGTGCCAGCAGCTTAAGGATTTCCTACAATGAGCAGTTCTTC
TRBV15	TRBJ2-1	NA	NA	CATSRRRWGALVGEKQFF	TGTGCCACCAGCAGAAGAAGGTGGGGCGCGTTGGTTGGTGAGAAGCAGTTCTTC
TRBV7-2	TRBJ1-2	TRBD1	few	CASSLEGAMDYGYTF	TGTGCCAGCAGCTTAGAGGGGGCGATGGACTATGGCTACACCTTC
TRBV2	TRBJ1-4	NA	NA	CASMREANEKLFF	TGTGCCAGCATGCGGGAGGCTAATGAAAAACTGTTTTTT
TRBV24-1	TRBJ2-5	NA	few	CATSFDRAQYF	TGTGCCACCAGCTTCGATCGGGCCCAGTACTTC
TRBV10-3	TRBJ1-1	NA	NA	CAIGESKANTEAFF	TGTGCCATCGGTGAGTCCAAGGCTAACACTGAAGCTTTCTTT
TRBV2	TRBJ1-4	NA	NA	CASRQGTNEKLFF	TGTGCCAGCAGACAGGGAACTAATGAAAAACTGTTTTTT
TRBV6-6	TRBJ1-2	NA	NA	CASSYFGHFYGYTF	TGTGCCAGCAGTTACTTCGGACACTTCTATGGCTACACCTTC
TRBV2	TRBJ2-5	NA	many	CASRRVQETQYF	TGTGCCAGCAGGAGGGTCCAAGAGACCCAGTACTTC
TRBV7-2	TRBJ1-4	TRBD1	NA	CASSFSGRGRSNEKLFF	TGTGCCAGCAGCTTTTCGGGCAGGGGGCGGTCTAATGAAAAACTGTTTTTT
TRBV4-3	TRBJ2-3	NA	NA	CASKGASTDTQYF	TGCGCCAGCAAGGGAGCTAGCACAGATACGCAGTATTTT
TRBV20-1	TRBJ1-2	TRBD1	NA	CSARDPATGGSNYGYTF	TGCAGTGCTAGAGATCCGGCGACAGGGGGTTCGAACTATGGCTACACCTTC
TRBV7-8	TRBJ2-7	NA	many	CASSFTPTYEQYF	TGTGCCAGCAGCTTCACTCCAACCTACGAGCAGTACTTC
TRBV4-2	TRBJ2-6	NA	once	CASSRSLGSGANVLTF	TGTGCCAGCAGCCGGAGCTTGGGCTCTGGGGCCAACGTCCTGACTTTC
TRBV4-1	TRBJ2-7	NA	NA	CASSQNPNTYEQYF	TGCGCCAGCAGCCAAAACCCTAACACCTACGAGCAGTACTTC